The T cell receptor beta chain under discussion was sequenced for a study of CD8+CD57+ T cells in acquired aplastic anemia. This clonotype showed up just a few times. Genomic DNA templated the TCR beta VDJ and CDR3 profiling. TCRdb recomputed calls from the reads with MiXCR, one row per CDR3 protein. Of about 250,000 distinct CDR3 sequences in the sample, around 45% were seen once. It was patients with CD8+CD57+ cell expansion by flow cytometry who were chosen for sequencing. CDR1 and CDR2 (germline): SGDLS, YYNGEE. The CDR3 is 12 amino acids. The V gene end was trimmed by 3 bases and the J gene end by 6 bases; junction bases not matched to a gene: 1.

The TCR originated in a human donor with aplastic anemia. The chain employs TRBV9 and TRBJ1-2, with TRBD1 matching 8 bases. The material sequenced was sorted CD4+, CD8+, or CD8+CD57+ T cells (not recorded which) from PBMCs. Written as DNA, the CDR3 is TGTGCCAGCAGCGGACAGGGGAATGGCTACACCTTC. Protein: CASSGQGNGYTF.